Listed here is a single T cell receptor beta chain. This record belongs to a study of blood T cell repertoires in COVID-19. With V trimmed by 4 bases and J by 4 bases, 6 bases remained unmatched. The CDR3 sequence is 13 residues long. Per the germline V gene, CDR1 is SQVTM and CDR2 is ANQGSEA. Only in-frame clones appear in the TCRdb table, and some are missing; sequencing was by immunoSEQ multiplex PCR. The table includes 300,000 or so clones, 85% to 90% detected once. The clonotype was recovered from a woman in her forties with acute or convalescent COVID-19. V is TRBV29-1 and J is TRBJ1-1; TRBD1 matches 7 bases. Material for sequencing was peripheral blood. CDR3 protein: CSVAGQASTEAFF. As DNA, the CDR3 is TGCAGCGTTGCAGGACAGGCGTCCACTGAAGCTTTCTTT.